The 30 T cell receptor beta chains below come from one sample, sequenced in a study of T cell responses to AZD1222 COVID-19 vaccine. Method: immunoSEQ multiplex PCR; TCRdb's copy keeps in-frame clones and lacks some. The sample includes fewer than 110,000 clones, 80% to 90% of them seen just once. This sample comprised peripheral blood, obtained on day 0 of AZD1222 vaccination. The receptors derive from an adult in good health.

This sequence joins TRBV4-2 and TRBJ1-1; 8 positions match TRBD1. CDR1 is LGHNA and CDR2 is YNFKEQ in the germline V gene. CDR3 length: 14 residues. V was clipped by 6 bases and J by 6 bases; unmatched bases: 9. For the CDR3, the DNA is TGTGCCAGCAGGCGACAGGGGTTAGGCGCTGAAGCTTTCTTT. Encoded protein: CASRRQGLGAEAFF.

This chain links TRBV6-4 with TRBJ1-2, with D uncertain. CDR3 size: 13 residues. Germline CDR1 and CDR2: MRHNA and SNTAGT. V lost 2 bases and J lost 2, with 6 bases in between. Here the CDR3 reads CASSDGRNYGYTF. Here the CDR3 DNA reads TGTGCCAGCAGTGACGGGAGAAACTATGGCTACACCTTC.

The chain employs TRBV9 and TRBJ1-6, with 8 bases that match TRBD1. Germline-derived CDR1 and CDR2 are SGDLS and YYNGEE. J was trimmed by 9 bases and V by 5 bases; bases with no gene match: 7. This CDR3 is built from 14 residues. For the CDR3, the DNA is TGTGCCAGCAGAGGACAGGGTGAAATTTCACCCCTCCACTTT. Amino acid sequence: CASRGQGEISPLHF.

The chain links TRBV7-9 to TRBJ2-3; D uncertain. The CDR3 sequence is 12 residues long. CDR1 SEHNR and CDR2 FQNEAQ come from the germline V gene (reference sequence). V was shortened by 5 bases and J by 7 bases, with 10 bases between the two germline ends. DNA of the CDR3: TGTGCCAGCAGCCAGACGGAATATACGCAGTATTTT. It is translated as CASSQTEYTQYF.

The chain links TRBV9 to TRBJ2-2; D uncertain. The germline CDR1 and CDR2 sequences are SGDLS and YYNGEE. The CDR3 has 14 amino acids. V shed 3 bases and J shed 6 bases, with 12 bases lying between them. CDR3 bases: TGTGCCAGCAGCGGGGCGCTGGGTGCCGGGGAGCTGTTTTTT. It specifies CASSGALGAGELFF.

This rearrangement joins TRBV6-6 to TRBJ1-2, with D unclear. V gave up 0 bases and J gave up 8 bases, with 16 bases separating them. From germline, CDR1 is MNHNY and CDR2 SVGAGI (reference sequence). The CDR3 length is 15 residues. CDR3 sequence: CASSYSPGSSGGYTF. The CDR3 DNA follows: TGTGCCAGCAGTTACTCCCCGGGGTCAAGTGGGGGCTACACCTTC.

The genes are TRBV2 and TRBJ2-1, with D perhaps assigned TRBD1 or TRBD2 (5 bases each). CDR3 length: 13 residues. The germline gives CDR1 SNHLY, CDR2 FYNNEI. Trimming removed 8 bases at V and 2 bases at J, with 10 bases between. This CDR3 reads CASDQGPYNEQFF. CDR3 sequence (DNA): TGTGCCAGCGACCAGGGACCCTACAATGAGCAGTTCTTC.

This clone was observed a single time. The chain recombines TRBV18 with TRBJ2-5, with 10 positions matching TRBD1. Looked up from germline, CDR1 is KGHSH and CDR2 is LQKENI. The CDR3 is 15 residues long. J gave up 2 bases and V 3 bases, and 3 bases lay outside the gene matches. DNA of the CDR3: TGTGCCAGCTCACCCCGGACAGGGGGGCAAGAGACCCAGTACTTC. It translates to CASSPRTGGQETQYF.

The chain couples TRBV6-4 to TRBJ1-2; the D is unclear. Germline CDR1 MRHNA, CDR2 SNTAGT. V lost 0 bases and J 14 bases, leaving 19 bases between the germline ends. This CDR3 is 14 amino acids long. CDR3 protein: CASSDSEDSPTLTF. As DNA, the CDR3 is TGTGCCAGCAGTGACTCGGAGGACTCCCCTACTCTTACCTTC.

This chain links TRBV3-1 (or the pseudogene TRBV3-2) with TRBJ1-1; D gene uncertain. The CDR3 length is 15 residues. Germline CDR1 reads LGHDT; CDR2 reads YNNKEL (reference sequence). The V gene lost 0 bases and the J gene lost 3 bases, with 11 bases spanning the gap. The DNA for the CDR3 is TGTGCCAGCAGCCAAGAGCGGTACCTGGACACTGAAGCTTTCTTT. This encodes CASSQERYLDTEAFF.

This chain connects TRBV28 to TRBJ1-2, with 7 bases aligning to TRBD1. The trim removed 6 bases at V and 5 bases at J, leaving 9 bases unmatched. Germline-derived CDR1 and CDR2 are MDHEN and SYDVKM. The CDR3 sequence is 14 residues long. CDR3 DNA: TGTGCCAGCAGGAGCACAGGGGATGAGTATGGCTACACCTTC. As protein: CASRSTGDEYGYTF.

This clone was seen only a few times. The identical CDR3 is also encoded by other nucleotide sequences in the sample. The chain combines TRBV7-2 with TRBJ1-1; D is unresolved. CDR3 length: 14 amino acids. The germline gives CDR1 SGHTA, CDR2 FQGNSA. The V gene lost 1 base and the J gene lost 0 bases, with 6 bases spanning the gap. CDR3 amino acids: CASSLGRMNTEAFF. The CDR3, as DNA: TGTGCCAGCAGCTTAGGGCGGATGAACACTGAAGCTTTCTTT.

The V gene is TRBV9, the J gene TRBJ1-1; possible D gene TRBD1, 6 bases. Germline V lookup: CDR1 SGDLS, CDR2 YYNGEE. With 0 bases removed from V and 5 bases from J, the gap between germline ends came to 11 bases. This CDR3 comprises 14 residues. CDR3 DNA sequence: TGTGCCAGCAGCGTAGGGGCAGGGGTGACTGAAGCTTTCTTT. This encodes CASSVGAGVTEAFF.

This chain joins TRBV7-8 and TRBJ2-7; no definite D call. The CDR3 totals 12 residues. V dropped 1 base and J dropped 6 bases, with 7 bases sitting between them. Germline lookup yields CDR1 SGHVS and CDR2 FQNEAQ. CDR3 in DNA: TGTGCCAGCAGCTTAGTAATAGCCGAGCAGTACTTC. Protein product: CASSLVIAEQYF.

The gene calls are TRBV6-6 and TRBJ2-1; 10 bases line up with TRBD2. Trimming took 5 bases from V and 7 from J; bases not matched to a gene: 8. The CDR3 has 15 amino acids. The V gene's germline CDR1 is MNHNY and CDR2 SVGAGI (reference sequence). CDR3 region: CASSPPSGRRNEQFF. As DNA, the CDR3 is TGTGCCAGCAGTCCCCCTAGCGGGAGAAGGAATGAGCAGTTCTTC.

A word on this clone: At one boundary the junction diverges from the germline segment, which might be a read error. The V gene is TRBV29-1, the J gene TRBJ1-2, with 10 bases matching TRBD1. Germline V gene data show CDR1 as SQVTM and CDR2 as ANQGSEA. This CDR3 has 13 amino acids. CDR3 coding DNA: TGCAGCGTTCAAGACAGGGGGCAGTATGGCTACACCTTC. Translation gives CSVQDRGQYGYTF.

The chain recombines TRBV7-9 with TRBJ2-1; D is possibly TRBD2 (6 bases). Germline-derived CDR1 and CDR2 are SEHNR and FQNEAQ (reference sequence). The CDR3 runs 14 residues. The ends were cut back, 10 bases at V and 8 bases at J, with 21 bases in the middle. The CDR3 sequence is CAKHGQRALYEQFF. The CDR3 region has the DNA TGTGCCAAACATGGCCAGCGGGCCTTATATGAGCAGTTCTTC. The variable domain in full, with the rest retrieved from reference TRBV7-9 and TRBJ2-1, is DTGVSQNPRHKITKRGQNVTFRCDPISEHNRLYWYRQTLGQGPEFLTYFQNEAQLEKSRLLSDRFSAERPKGSFSTLEIQRTEQGDSAMYLCAKHGQRALYEQFFGPGTRLTVL.

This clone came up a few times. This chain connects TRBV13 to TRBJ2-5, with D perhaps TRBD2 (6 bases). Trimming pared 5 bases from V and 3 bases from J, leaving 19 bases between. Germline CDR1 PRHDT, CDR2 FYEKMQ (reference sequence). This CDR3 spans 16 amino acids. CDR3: CASSPKDPGLKETQYF. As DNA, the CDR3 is TGTGCCAGCAGCCCGAAGGACCCGGGACTGAAAGAGACCCAGTACTTC.

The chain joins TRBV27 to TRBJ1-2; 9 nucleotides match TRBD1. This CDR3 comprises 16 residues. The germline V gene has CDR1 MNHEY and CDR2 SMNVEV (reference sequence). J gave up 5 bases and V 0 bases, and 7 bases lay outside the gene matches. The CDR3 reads CASSLSGGQGKYGYTF. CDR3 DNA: TGTGCCAGCAGTTTATCGGGAGGACAGGGGAAGTATGGCTACACCTTC.

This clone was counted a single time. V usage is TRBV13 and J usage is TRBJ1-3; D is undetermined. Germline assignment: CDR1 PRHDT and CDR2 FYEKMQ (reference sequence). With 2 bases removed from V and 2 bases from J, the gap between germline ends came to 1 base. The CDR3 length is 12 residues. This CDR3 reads CASSLTGNTIYF. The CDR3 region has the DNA TGTGCCAGCAGCTTAACTGGAAACACCATATATTTT.

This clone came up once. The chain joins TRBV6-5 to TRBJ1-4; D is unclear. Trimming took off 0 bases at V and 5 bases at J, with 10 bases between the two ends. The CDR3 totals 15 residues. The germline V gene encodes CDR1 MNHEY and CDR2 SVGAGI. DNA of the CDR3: TGTGCCAGCAGTTACTCGTCAGCAATAAATGAAAAACTGTTTTTT. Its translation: CASSYSSAINEKLFF.

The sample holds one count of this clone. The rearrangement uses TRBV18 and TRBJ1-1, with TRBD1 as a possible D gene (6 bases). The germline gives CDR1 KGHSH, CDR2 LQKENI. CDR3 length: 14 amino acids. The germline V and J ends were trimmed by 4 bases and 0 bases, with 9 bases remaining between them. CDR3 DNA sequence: TGTGCCAGCTCACTCGGACAGCTGAACACTGAAGCTTTCTTT. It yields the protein CASSLGQLNTEAFF.

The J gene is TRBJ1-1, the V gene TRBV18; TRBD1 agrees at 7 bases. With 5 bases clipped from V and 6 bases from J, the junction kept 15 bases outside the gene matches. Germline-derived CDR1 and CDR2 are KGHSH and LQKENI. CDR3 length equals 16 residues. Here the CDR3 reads CASSSTRQGMRAEAFF. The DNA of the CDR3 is TGTGCCAGCTCATCCACCAGACAGGGAATGAGAGCTGAAGCTTTCTTT.

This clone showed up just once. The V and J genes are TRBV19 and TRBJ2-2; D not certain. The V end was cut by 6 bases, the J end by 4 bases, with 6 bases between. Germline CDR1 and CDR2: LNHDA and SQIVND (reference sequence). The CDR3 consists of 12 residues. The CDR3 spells CASSGSTGELFF. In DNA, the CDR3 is TGTGCCAGTAGCGGGTCCACCGGGGAGCTGTTTTTT.

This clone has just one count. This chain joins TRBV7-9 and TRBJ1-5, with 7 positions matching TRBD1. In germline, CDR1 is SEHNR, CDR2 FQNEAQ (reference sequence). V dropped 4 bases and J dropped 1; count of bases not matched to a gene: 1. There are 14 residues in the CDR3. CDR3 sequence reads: CASSWDSSNQPQHF. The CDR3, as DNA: TGTGCCAGCAGCTGGGACAGCAGCAATCAGCCCCAGCATTTT.

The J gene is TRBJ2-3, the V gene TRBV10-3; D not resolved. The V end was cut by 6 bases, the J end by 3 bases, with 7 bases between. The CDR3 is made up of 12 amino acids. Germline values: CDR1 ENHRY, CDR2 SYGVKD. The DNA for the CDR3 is TGTGCCATCAGCCCTGGGACAGATACGCAGTATTTT. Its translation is CAISPGTDTQYF.

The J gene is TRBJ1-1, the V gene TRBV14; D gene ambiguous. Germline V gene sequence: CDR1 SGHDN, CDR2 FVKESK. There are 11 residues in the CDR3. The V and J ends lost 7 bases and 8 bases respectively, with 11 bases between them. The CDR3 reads CASTTGPEAFF. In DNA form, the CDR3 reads TGTGCCAGCACCACGGGTCCCGAAGCTTTCTTT.

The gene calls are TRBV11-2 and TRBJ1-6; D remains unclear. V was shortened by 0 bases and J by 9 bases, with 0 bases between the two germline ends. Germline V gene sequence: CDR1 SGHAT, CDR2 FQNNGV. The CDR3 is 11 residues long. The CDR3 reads CASSLDSPLHF. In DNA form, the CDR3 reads TGTGCCAGCAGCTTAGATTCACCCCTCCACTTT.

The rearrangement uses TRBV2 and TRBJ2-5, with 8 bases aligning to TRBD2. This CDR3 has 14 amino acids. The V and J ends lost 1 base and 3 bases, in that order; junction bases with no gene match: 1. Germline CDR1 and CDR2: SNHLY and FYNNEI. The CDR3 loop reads CASSEVTSEETQYF. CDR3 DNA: TGTGCCAGCAGTGAAGTGACTAGCGAAGAGACCCAGTACTTC.

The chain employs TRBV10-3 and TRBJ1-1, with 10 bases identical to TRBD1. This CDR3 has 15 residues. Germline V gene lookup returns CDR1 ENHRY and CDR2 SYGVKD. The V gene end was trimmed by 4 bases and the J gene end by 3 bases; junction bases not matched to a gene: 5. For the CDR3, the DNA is TGTGCCATCAGTGCCGACAGGGGGCGGGACACTGAAGCTTTCTTT. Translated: CAISADRGRDTEAFF.